The next 23 T cell receptor beta chains were all read from a single sample in a study of shared clonotypes between healthy human individuals. Measured with immunoSEQ multiplex PCR; TCRdb has only the in-frame clones, and not every one. The table has more than 850,000 clones, more than 75% seen once; the top ten hold 0.5% to 0.6%. The sequencing sample was made of memory CD4+ T cells from PBMCs. The subset here: CD45RA-negative fraction. All receptors derive from a man younger than 30 in good health. Some clones in this sample may be carry-over from other donors' samples.

The chain carries TRBV11-2 and TRBJ1-1; D is undetermined. V gave up 8 bases and J gave up 9 bases, with 19 bases separating them. This CDR3 comprises 13 residues. CDR1 is SGHAT, CDR2 FQNNGV, per germline. The CDR3 DNA sequence: TGTGCCAGCGAATCTGCGGGCCGTGCTCAAGCTTTCTTT. Amino acid sequence: CASESAGRAQAFF.

The V gene is TRBV5-1, the J gene TRBJ2-2; 7 bases are shared with TRBD1. CDR3 size: 15 residues. Trimming removed 4 bases from V and 4 bases from J; junction bases left unmatched: 7. CDR1 and CDR2 from the germline V gene are SGHRS and YFSETQ. The CDR3 here is CASSIDRVPTGELFF. The CDR3 nucleotides are TGCGCCAGCAGCATCGACAGGGTCCCCACCGGGGAGCTGTTTTTT.

The genes are TRBV7-3 and TRBJ2-6, with D unresolved. The CDR3 has 13 residues. CDR1 is SGHTA and CDR2 is FQGTGA in the germline V gene. The V end was cut by 8 bases, the J end by 1 base, with 6 bases between. CDR3 sequence reads: CASRQSGANVLTF. CDR3 sequence (DNA): TGTGCCAGCCGCCAGTCTGGGGCCAACGTCCTGACTTTC.

The genes are TRBV27 and TRBJ2-3; D gene ambiguous. This CDR3 spans 14 amino acids. Germline-derived CDR1 and CDR2 are MNHEY and SMNVEV (reference sequence). Trimming cost V 0 bases and J 2 bases, with 6 bases left between them. Written as DNA, the CDR3 is TGTGCCAGCAGTTTATCGGGTCTCACAGATACGCAGTATTTT. Translation gives CASSLSGLTDTQYF.

V is TRBV27 and J is TRBJ1-2, with a weak D call TRBD1 (6 bases). Trimming removed 2 bases at V and 8 bases at J, with 12 bases between. The V gene's germline CDR1 is MNHEY and CDR2 SMNVEV (reference sequence). This CDR3 has 13 amino acids. CDR3 sequence (DNA): TGTGCCAGCAGTTTACGGGAGGGGGGAGGCTACACCTTC. Its protein is CASSLREGGGYTF.

This clone has a count of ten or more. The chain links TRBV6-1 to TRBJ1-4, with 9 bases that match TRBD1. This CDR3 contains 19 residues. V lost 4 bases and J lost 2; bases outside the gene matches: 14. Germline values: CDR1 MNHNS, CDR2 SASEGT. The DNA for the CDR3 is TGTGCCAGCAGTGCCCCACAGGGGGCGAGGATGAATACTAATGAAAAACTGTTTTTT. It encodes CASSAPQGARMNTNEKLFF.

Note on this clone: This specimen includes other DNA sequences encoding the same CDR3. The rearrangement joins TRBV18 to TRBJ2-1; D may match TRBD1 or TRBD2 (6 bases each). CDR1 KGHSH and CDR2 LQKENI come from the germline V gene. The CDR3 has 15 residues. Trimming removed 6 bases at V and 4 bases at J, with 16 bases between. The CDR3 loop reads CASSPPGGAYNEQFF. The CDR3 DNA reads TGTGCCAGCTCCCCCCCCGGGGGCGCGTACAATGAGCAGTTCTTC. The full variable domain, rest sourced from reference TRBV18 and TRBJ2-1, is NAGVMQNPRHLVRRRGQEARLRCSPMKGHSHVYWYRQLPEEGLKFMVYLQKENIIDESGMPKERFSAEFPKEGPSILRIQQVVRGDSAAYFCASSPPGGAYNEQFFGPGTRLTVL.

The V call is TRBV7-8, the J call TRBJ2-5; D is possibly TRBD1 or TRBD2 (5 bases each). V was trimmed by 4 bases and J by 1 base, leaving 7 bases between them. The germline CDR1 and CDR2 sequences are SGHVS and FQNEAQ. The length of the CDR3 is 13 residues. The CDR3 loop is CASSWDGQETQYF. The CDR3 nucleotides read TGTGCCAGCAGCTGGGACGGCCAAGAGACCCAGTACTTC.

The chain recombines TRBV28 with TRBJ1-5; TRBD1 matches at 9 bases. In germline, CDR1 is MDHEN, CDR2 SYDVKM. Trimming removed 7 bases from V and 0 bases from J; junction bases left unmatched: 7. This CDR3 comprises 16 residues. The CDR3 here is CASIRTGANSNQPQHF. The CDR3 bases are TGTGCCAGCATCCGGACAGGGGCTAATAGCAATCAGCCCCAGCATTTT.

The V call is TRBV29-1, the J call TRBJ2-3, with D perhaps TRBD2 (5 bases). The CDR3 is 14 amino acids. With 7 bases removed from V and 0 bases from J, the gap between germline ends came to 14 bases. CDR1 SQVTM and CDR2 ANQGSEA come from the germline V gene. In nucleotides, the CDR3 is TGCAGCGCCCTACTTACGGGAAGCACAGATACGCAGTATTTT. It translates to CSALLTGSTDTQYF.

The chain uses TRBV2 and TRBJ1-5; unclear D gene. The length of the CDR3 is 14 residues. The ends were cut back, 8 bases at V and 0 bases at J, with 11 bases in the middle. From germline, CDR1 is SNHLY and CDR2 FYNNEI. The CDR3 DNA sequence: TGTGCCAGCGATCTGTGGGGTAGCAATCAGCCCCAGCATTTT. Translated, it gives CASDLWGSNQPQHF. Looking up the rest from reference TRBV2 and TRBJ1-5 gives the full variable domain: EPEVTQTPSHQVTQMGQEVILRCVPISNHLYFYWYRQILGQKVEFLVSFYNNEISEKSEIFDDQFSVERPDGSNFTLKIRSTKLEDSAMYFCASDLWGSNQPQHFGDGTRLSIL.

The gene calls are TRBV27 and TRBJ1-1; D not certain. Germline CDR1 and CDR2: MNHEY and SMNVEV (reference sequence). There are 12 residues in the CDR3. The V and J ends lost 5 bases and 7 bases respectively, with 11 bases between them. CDR3 protein: CASSGLGLEAFF. CDR3 nucleotides: TGTGCCAGCAGTGGGCTTGGGCTTGAAGCTTTCTTT.

The chain uses TRBV6-1 and TRBJ2-1, with D perhaps matching TRBD1 or TRBD2 (5 bases each). V gave up 7 bases and J gave up 8 bases, with 21 bases separating them. This CDR3 has 15 amino acids. Germline assignment: CDR1 MNHNS and CDR2 SASEGT. The CDR3 DNA reads as TGTGCCAGCACTAGCCGGGGCTCAAGTTCTGATGAGCAGTTCTTC. Translated, it gives CASTSRGSSSDEQFF.

This chain links TRBV28 with TRBJ1-2, with D perhaps TRBD1 (6 bases). V dropped 7 bases and J dropped 3 bases, with 15 bases sitting between them. Germline V gives CDR1 MDHEN, CDR2 SYDVKM. The CDR3 sequence is 14 residues long. Here the CDR3 reads CASTPQGLDYGYTF. The CDR3 DNA is TGTGCCAGCACCCCACAGGGCTTGGACTATGGCTACACCTTC.

This clone occurred many times. The rearrangement uses TRBV4-1 and TRBJ2-3; D call uncertain. Germline-derived CDR1 and CDR2 are MGHRA and YSYEKL. The CDR3 covers 12 residues. Trimming took 1 base from V and 5 from J, leaving 4 bases between them. The DNA for the CDR3 is TGCGCCAGCAGCCAAGCTGTAGATACGCAGTATTTT. Protein: CASSQAVDTQYF.

This chain uses TRBV7-8 with TRBJ1-5; 7 bases line up with TRBD1. CDR3 length equals 13 residues. V lost 1 base and J lost 9; bases outside the gene matches: 3. From germline, CDR1 is SGHVS and CDR2 FQNEAQ. The CDR3 DNA follows: TGTGCCAGCAGCTTAGAAGGGGGCACGCCCCAGCATTTT. As protein: CASSLEGGTPQHF.

This chain joins TRBV6-5 and TRBJ2-1; possibly TRBD2 for D (5 bases). Germline loops: CDR1 MNHEY, CDR2 SVGAGI. Trimming pared 10 bases from V and 0 bases from J, leaving 16 bases between. The CDR3 sequence is 15 residues long. For the CDR3, the DNA is TGTGCCACCGCCCCCCTAGCCTTCTCCTACAATGAGCAGTTCTTC. Translating it yields CATAPLAFSYNEQFF.

The chain recombines TRBV7-2 with TRBJ2-5, with D unresolved. V was shortened by 1 base and J by 2 bases, with 11 bases between the two germline ends. Germline V CDR1 and CDR2: SGHTA, FQGNSA. CDR3 length equals 15 residues. CDR3 loop: CASSLGLTDQETQYF. The DNA of the CDR3 is TGTGCCAGCAGCTTAGGCCTCACTGATCAAGAGACCCAGTACTTC. The full variable domain, with the rest looked up from reference TRBV7-2 and TRBJ2-5, is GAGVSQSPSNKVTEKGKDVELRCDPISGHTALYWYRQSLGQGLEFLIYFQGNSAPDKSGLPSDRFSAERTGGSVSTLTIQRTQQEDSAVYLCASSLGLTDQETQYFGPGTRLLVL.

This chain connects TRBV7-8 to TRBJ1-1, with D tentatively TRBD1 (5 bases). Germline CDR1 reads SGHVS; CDR2 reads FQNEAQ. V was cut by 1 base and J by 11 bases, with 17 bases left in between. This CDR3 comprises 14 residues. The DNA of the CDR3 is TGTGCCAGCAGCTTAGAACTCAGATATAACAGGGCTTTCTTT. Amino acid sequence: CASSLELRYNRAFF. The complete variable domain, with remaining parts taken from reference TRBV7-8 and TRBJ1-1, reads GAGVSQSPRYKVAKRGQDVALRCDPISGHVSLFWYQQALGQGPEFLTYFQNEAQLDKSGLPSDRFFAERPEGSVSTLKIQRTQQEDSAVYLCASSLELRYNRAFFGQGTRLTVV.

This clone was counted once. V usage is TRBV5-1 and J usage is TRBJ2-4; no clear D gene. Germline values: CDR1 SGHRS, CDR2 YFSETQ. This CDR3 has 14 residues. The V end was cut by 2 bases, the J end by 6 bases, with 12 bases between. The CDR3 reads CASSFSGGGNIQYF. The CDR3, as DNA: TGCGCCAGCAGCTTTTCGGGCGGCGGAAACATTCAGTACTTC.

The rearrangement uses TRBV28 and TRBJ1-2; unclear D gene. CDR3 length equals 15 residues. V shed 6 bases and J shed 5 bases, with 19 bases lying between them. The V gene's germline CDR1 is MDHEN and CDR2 SYDVKM. Here the CDR3 DNA reads TGTGCCAGCAGCCAGGTAACCTCAACTTGGTATGGCTACACCTTC. This translates into CASSQVTSTWYGYTF.

The chain recombines TRBV25-1 with TRBJ2-3; 9 nucleotides align to TRBD2. This CDR3 region has 15 residues. Germline CDR1 MGHDK, CDR2 SYGVNS. The J segment lost 2 bases and the V segment lost 5 bases, leaving 5 bases of the junction unmatched. CDR3 sequence reads: CASSPTSGFTDTQYF. CDR3 coding DNA: TGTGCCAGCAGTCCGACTAGCGGATTCACAGATACGCAGTATTTT.

The rearrangement uses TRBV5-6 and TRBJ2-5; the match to TRBD2 covers 11 bases. Unmatched junction bases numbered 7, after V lost 1 base and J lost 5 bases. Germline-derived CDR1 and CDR2 are SGHDT and YYEEEE. This CDR3 has 16 residues. The CDR3 here is CASSLLLAGGMETQYF. The DNA for the CDR3 is TGTGCCAGCAGCTTGCTTTTAGCGGGAGGGATGGAGACCCAGTACTTC.